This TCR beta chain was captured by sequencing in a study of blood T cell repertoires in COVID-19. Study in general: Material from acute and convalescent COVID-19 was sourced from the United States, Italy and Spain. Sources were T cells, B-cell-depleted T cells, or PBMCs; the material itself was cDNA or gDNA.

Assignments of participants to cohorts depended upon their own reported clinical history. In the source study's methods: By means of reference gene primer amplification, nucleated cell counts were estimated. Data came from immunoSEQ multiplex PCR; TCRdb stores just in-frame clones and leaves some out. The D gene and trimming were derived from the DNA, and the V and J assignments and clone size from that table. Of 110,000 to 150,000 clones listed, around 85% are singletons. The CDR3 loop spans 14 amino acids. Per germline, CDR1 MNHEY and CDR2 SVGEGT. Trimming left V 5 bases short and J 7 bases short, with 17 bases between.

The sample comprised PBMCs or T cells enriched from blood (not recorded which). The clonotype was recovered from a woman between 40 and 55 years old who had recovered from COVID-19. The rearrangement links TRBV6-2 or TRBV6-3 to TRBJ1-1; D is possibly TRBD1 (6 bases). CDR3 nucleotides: TGTGCCAGCAGTCAGGACAGCCTTTTCTATGAAGCTTTCTTT. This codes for CASSQDSLFYEAFF.